This T cell receptor beta chain was obtained from a study of blood T cells in healthy people across ages. Study conclusions and caveats: Any conclusive comparison of naive versus antigen-experienced cells was prevented by using unsorted PBMCs.

Alongside a J-beta primer mix, a sample-barcoded 5' primer served in a second PCR lasting roughly 6 to 11 cycles. Paired-end reads containing CDR3 totaled no fewer than 2.5 million for each sample. TCRdb recomputed calls from the 5' RACE reads with MiXCR, one row per CDR3 protein. In the table there are around 1.5 million distinct CDR3 sequences, almost 60% of which are singletons. The ends lost 5 bases at V and 3 bases at J; junction bases unmatched: 6. The CDR3 totals 14 residues. CDR1 and CDR2 from the germline V gene are MNHEY and SVGAGI. This clonotype was counted only a few times. Its specificity is not known.

Sequencing was carried out using blood. The chain joins TRBV6-5 to TRBJ2-5; 7 positions match TRBD1. This TCR was recovered from a man aged 18-30 years in good health. The CDR3 spells CASSGTGTEETQYF. CDR3 bases: TGTGCCAGCAGTGGAACCGGGACAGAAGAGACCCAGTACTTC.